This TCR beta chain stems from a study of T-cell reconstitution after alpha-beta-depleted transplantation in children. This CDR3 spans 15 amino acids. The V segment lost 3 bases and the J segment 8 bases; nucleotides outside the gene matches: 13. Germline lookup yields CDR1 SGDLS and CDR2 YYNGEE. Only a few counts were recorded for this clonotype. Using unique molecular identifiers, the investigators prepared the TCRbeta library. TCRdb fed the PCR reads into MiXCR, producing one record per CDR3 protein. The table has about 610,000 distinct CDR3 sequences, under 12% seen once. This TCR came from a human donor who donated a stem cell graft to a child with acute myeloid leukemia. Material: PBMCs from the stem cell graft donor, obtained from the stem cell graft. The chain employs TRBV9 and TRBJ1-2, with 7 bases lining up with TRBD1. Here the CDR3 reads CASSASEAGRGGYTF. The CDR3, as DNA: TGTGCCAGCAGCGCCTCCGAGGCAGGCAGGGGGGGCTACACCTTC.